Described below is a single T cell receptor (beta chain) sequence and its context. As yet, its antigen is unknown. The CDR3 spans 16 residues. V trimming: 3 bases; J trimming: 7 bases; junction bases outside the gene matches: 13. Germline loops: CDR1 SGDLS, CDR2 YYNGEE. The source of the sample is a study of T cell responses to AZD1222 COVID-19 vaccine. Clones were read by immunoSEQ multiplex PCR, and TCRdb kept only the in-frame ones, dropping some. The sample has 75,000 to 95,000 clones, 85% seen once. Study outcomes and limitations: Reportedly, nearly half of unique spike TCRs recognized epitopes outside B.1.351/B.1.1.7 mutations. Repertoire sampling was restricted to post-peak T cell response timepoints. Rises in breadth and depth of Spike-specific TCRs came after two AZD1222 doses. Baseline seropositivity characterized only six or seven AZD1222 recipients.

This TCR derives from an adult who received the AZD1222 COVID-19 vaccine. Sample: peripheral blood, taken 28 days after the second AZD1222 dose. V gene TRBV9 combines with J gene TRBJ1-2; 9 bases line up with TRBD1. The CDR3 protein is CASSAPGSDRGRGYTF. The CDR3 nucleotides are TGTGCCAGCAGCGCGCCCGGGTCGGACAGGGGCCGTGGCTACACCTTC.